This passage covers 16 T cell receptor beta chains from one sample sequenced in a study of spatial heterogeneity in lung cancer. As for time point: sample taken at primary tumor resection. Whole-study results and caveats: The study found that expanded intratumoral alpha and beta TCR counts tracked tumor mutation counts.

A single record per CDR3 protein comes from TCRdb applying MiXCR to the 5' RACE reads. Here the sample spans 3,000 to 4,000 distinct CDR3 sequences, 5.5% to 7% being singletons. Their cognate antigens are unknown. This material consisted of lung tumor tissue, taken at surgery. These receptors all come from a male donor with early-stage non-small cell lung cancer.

This clonotype is labeled medium-sized. A library made for alpha chains picked up this beta chain off target, so its size means little. V gene TRBV2 combines with J gene TRBJ2-1, with D tentatively TRBD1 (5 bases). Per the germline V gene, CDR1 is SNHLY and CDR2 is FYNNEI. The CDR3 runs 14 residues. V was cut by 7 bases and J by 12 bases, with 22 bases left in between. The CDR3 region is CASIPGVEQGGQFF. CDR3 DNA sequence: TGTGCCAGCATCCCAGGAGTTGAGCAGGGTGGGCAGTTCTTC.

This clonotype was seen ten or more times. The size of this beta chain means little, since it is a stray read in a library made for alpha chains. The chain couples TRBV6-5 to TRBJ1-2; 9 bases are shared with TRBD1. The CDR3 runs 14 residues. The V gene end was trimmed by 6 bases and the J gene end by 6 bases; junction bases not matched to a gene: 8. Germline CDR1 is MNHEY and CDR2 is SVGAGI. CDR3 protein: CASRRQGVNNGYTF. As DNA, the CDR3 is TGTGCCAGCAGGAGACAGGGGGTGAACAATGGCTACACCTTC.

This clonotype was seen a handful of times. The library was prepared for alpha chains; this beta chain is a stray read, so its frequency means little. The chain joins TRBV12-3 or TRBV12-4 to TRBJ2-3; TRBD2 matches 15 bases. The CDR3 has 17 amino acids. The J segment lost 2 bases and the V segment lost 6 bases, leaving 6 bases of the junction unmatched. The CDR3 sequence is CASSSGLAGGFTDTQYF. The CDR3 DNA is TGTGCCAGCAGCTCGGGACTAGCGGGGGGATTCACAGATACGCAGTATTTT.

This clonotype qualifies as medium-sized. This beta chain is off target for a library built for alpha chains, so its abundance means little. The chain uses TRBV29-1 and TRBJ2-5, with 9 bases fitting TRBD1. CDR1 and CDR2 (germline): SQVTM, ANQGSEA. This CDR3 is built from 12 residues. J lost 3 bases, V lost 7 bases, and 3 bases had no gene match. The CDR3 region has the DNA TGCAGCGGCGACAGGGGGAAAGAGACCCAGTACTTC. As protein: CSGDRGKETQYF.

This clonotype is deemed medium-sized. The library was built for alpha chains, so this beta chain is an off-target read and its size means little. The chain recombines TRBV7-2 with TRBJ2-7; 7 nucleotides match TRBD1. V was clipped by 5 bases and J by 7 bases; unmatched bases: 8. This CDR3 contains 13 residues. The V gene's germline CDR1 is SGHTA and CDR2 FQGNSA. CDR3 coding DNA: TGTGCCAGCAGCACCGGACAGGTTGGGGAGCAGTACTTC. It encodes CASSTGQVGEQYF.

By frequency in the sample, this clonotype is medium-sized (0.01 to 0.1%). The library was prepared for alpha chains; this beta chain is a stray read, so its frequency means little. V gene TRBV5-1 combines with J gene TRBJ2-4; no clear D. V was shortened by 7 bases and J by 0 bases, with 17 bases between the two germline ends. The CDR3 has 16 residues. Germline V CDR1 and CDR2: SGHRS, YFSETQ. CDR3 residues: CASGPPGPLAKNIQYF. The CDR3 nucleotides read TGCGCCAGCGGGCCCCCCGGGCCCCTAGCCAAAAACATTCAGTACTTC.

This clonotype counts as medium-sized. Found in a library prepared for alpha chains, this beta chain is an off-target read, and its abundance has little meaning. The chain employs TRBV27 and TRBJ2-7; weak D call: TRBD1 (6 bases). Germline V gene lookup returns CDR1 MNHEY and CDR2 SMNVEV (reference sequence). This CDR3 is built from 15 residues. V lost 4 bases and J 4 bases, leaving 17 bases between the germline ends. Here the CDR3 DNA reads TGTGCCAGCAGTTCCCCCCGGGACACAAAATACGAGCAGTACTTC. Protein: CASSSPRDTKYEQYF.

This clonotype is termed medium-sized. The size of this beta chain means little, since it is a stray read in a library made for alpha chains. The chain recombines TRBV28 with TRBJ1-1; D gene uncertain. Germline V gene lookup returns CDR1 MDHEN and CDR2 SYDVKM. The CDR3 runs to 13 residues. The V end lost 7 bases, the J end lost 7 bases, and 16 bases lay between the germline ends. As DNA, the CDR3 is TGTGCCAGCACCCCCAGAGGGAGCGGTGAAGCTTTCTTT. This sequence encodes CASTPRGSGEAFF.

Sample share makes this clonotype medium-sized. For a library built for alpha chains, this beta chain is a stray read; little rests on its size. The chain has TRBV27 and TRBJ2-1; 16 positions match TRBD2. Trimming took 6 bases from V and 10 from J; bases not matched to a gene: 24. Per germline, CDR1 MNHEY and CDR2 SMNVEV (reference sequence). This CDR3 is built from 21 residues. CDR3 in amino acids: CASRRFGQGDMGLAGGEEQFF. The CDR3 nucleotides read TGTGCCAGCAGGAGATTCGGACAGGGAGATATGGGACTAGCGGGAGGGGAGGAGCAGTTCTTC.

By share of the sample, this clonotype is medium-sized. A library prepared for alpha chains yielded this beta chain as an off-target read; its size is of little meaning. The J gene is TRBJ1-6, the V gene TRBV6-1; 9 nucleotides line up with TRBD1. In germline, CDR1 is MNHNS, CDR2 SASEGT. The ends lost 4 bases at V and 7 bases at J; junction bases unmatched: 8. This CDR3 comprises 16 residues. CDR3 loop: CASSVRAGTGNSPLHF. CDR3 coding DNA: TGTGCCAGCAGTGTCAGGGCCGGGACAGGGAATTCACCCCTCCACTTT.

This clonotype is medium-sized (0.01 to 0.1%). This beta chain is an off-target read within a library intended for alpha chains, so its frequency means little. This sequence joins TRBV11-2 and TRBJ2-1; D is unresolved. The CDR3 runs 15 residues. Per the germline V gene, CDR1 is SGHAT and CDR2 is FQNNGV. Trimming took off 4 bases at V and 0 bases at J, with 10 bases between the two ends. CDR3 nucleotides: TGTGCCAGCAGCTCTTTCTTGAGCTCCTACAATGAGCAGTTCTTC. The encoded protein is CASSSFLSSYNEQFF.

By share, this clonotype ranks as medium-sized. This beta chain turned up in a library designed for alpha chains; as an off-target read, its abundance says little. The rearrangement joins TRBV6-2 or TRBV6-3 to TRBJ2-5, with 12 bases identical to TRBD2. In germline, CDR1 is MNHEY, CDR2 SVGEGT. V dropped 7 bases and J dropped 3; count of bases not matched to a gene: 6. This CDR3 has 15 amino acids. The CDR3, as DNA: TGTGCCAGCAAAGGACTAGCGGGGAGTAAAGAGACCCAGTACTTC. It translates to CASKGLAGSKETQYF.

This clonotype was counted a single time. This beta chain is a stray read from a library made for alpha chains; its abundance is not meaningful. V gene TRBV4-2 combines with J gene TRBJ2-2; D may be TRBD1 (6 bases). Trimming took off 4 bases at V and 1 base at J, with 13 bases between the two ends. CDR3 length: 16 residues. Looked up from germline, CDR1 is LGHNA and CDR2 is YNFKEQ. CDR3 protein: CASSPRDILNTGELFF. CDR3 sequence (DNA): TGTGCCAGCAGCCCCCGGGACATTTTGAACACCGGGGAGCTGTTTTTT.

This clonotype rates as medium-sized. The library was designed around alpha chains, so this beta chain is a stray read whose abundance carries little weight. V gene TRBV4-2 combines with J gene TRBJ1-1; TRBD1 is a possible D gene (6 bases). The CDR3 is made up of 15 amino acids. The germline V and J ends were trimmed by 2 bases and 1 base, with 11 bases remaining between them. Germline V gene data show CDR1 as LGHNA and CDR2 as YNFKEQ. The CDR3 DNA sequence: TGTGCCAGCAGCCAAACCGGGACATCGAACACTGAAGCTTTCTTT. It is translated as CASSQTGTSNTEAFF.

This clonotype is labeled medium-sized. This beta chain lies outside the target of a library built for alpha chains; its clone size means little. This sequence joins TRBV12-3 or TRBV12-4 and TRBJ2-5, with D hard to call. The CDR3 spans 13 residues. V was cut by 3 bases and J by 5 bases, with 10 bases left in between. CDR3 in DNA: TGTGCCAGCAGTTTGTGGGGTAGCGAGACCCAGTACTTC. It specifies CASSLWGSETQYF.

This clonotype is labeled as medium-sized. The junction does not match germline at one end; this may be a read error. This beta chain appears as a stray read in a library generated for alpha chains; its size is not informative. The rearrangement joins TRBV6-5 to TRBJ2-2, with D hard to call. The CDR3 runs 13 residues. The V gene's germline CDR1 is MNHEY and CDR2 SVGAGI. CDR3 sequence: CASTYGYPGELFF. The CDR3 nucleotides read TGTGCCAGCACTTACGGGTACCCCGGGGAGCTGTTTTTT.